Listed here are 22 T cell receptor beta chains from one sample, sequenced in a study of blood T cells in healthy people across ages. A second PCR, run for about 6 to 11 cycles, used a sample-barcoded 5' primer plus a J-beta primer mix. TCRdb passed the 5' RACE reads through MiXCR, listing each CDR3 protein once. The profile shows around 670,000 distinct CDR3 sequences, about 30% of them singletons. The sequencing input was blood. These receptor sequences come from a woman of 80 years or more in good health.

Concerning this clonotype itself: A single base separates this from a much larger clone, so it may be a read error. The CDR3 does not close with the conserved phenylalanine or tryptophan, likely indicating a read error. The CDR3 region is CASSQVAYEQYC. DNA of the CDR3: TGTGCCAGCAGCCAAGTTGCCTACGAGCAGTACTGC. This chain links TRBV3-1 with TRBJ2-7, with D uncertain. The CDR3 totals 12 residues. The V end was cut by 1 base, the J end by 2 bases, with 3 bases between. Germline V gene sequence: CDR1 LGHDT, CDR2 YNNKEL (reference sequence).

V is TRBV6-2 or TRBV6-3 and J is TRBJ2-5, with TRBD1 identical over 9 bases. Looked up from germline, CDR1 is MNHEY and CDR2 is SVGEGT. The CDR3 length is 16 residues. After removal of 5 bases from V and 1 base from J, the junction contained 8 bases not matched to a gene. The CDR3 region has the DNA TGTGCCAGCAGTGGCCGGGACAGGGCCCGCCAAGAGACCCAGTACTTC. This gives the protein CASSGRDRARQETQYF.

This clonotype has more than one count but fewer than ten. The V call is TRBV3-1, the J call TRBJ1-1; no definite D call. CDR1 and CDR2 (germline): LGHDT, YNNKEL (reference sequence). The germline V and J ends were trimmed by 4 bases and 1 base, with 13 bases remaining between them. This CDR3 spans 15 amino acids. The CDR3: CASSPSTPGNTEAFF. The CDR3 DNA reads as TGTGCCAGCAGCCCATCCACCCCGGGGAACACTGAAGCTTTCTTT.

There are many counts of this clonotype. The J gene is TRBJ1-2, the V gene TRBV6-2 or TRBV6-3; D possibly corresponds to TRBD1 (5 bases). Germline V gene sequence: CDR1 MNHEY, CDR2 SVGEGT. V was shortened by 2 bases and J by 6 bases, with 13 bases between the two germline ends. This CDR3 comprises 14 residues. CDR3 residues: CASSYPQGGDGYTF. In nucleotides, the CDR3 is TGTGCCAGCAGTTACCCTCAGGGCGGCGATGGCTACACCTTC.

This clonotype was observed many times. The CDR3 sequence: CASSILGLEETQYF. The DNA for the CDR3 is TGTGCCAGTAGTATACTAGGACTAGAAGAGACCCAGTACTTC. V gene TRBV19 combines with J gene TRBJ2-5; 7 nucleotides agree with TRBD2. Germline assignment: CDR1 LNHDA and CDR2 SQIVND (reference sequence). V trimming: 2 bases; J trimming: 3 bases; junction bases outside the gene matches: 3. The CDR3 has 14 amino acids.

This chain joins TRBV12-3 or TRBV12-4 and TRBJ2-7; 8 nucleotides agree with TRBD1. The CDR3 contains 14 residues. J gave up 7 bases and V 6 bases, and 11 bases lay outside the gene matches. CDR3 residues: CASSSVPGGNEQYF. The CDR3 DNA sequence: TGTGCCAGCAGCTCCGTCCCAGGGGGCAATGAGCAGTACTTC.

The chain's CDR3 is CASNPGWQNTGELFF. Written as DNA, the CDR3 is TGTGCCAGCAACCCCGGTTGGCAGAACACCGGGGAGCTGTTTTTT. The J gene is TRBJ2-2, the V gene TRBV7-2; no clear D. Deletions cut 7 bases from V and 1 base from J, with 13 bases between. The germline V gene encodes CDR1 SGHTA and CDR2 FQGNSA. The CDR3 sequence is 15 residues long.

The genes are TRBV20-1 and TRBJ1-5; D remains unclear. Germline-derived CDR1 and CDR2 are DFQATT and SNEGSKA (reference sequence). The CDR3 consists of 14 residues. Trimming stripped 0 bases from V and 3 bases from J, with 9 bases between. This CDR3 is CSAREPSANQPQHF. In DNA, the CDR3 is TGCAGTGCTAGAGAGCCAAGTGCCAATCAGCCCCAGCATTTT.

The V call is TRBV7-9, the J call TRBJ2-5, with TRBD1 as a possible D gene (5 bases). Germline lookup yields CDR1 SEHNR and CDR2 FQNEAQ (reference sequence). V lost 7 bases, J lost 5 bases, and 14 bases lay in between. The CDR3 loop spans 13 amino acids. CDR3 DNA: TGTGCCAGCAACCAGGGAAGAGTTGAGACCCAGTACTTC. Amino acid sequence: CASNQGRVETQYF.

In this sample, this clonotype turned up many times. CDR3 loop: CASSFGGQETQYF. For the CDR3, the DNA is TGTGCCAGCAGCTTCGGCGGACAAGAGACCCAGTACTTC. The V call is TRBV7-9, the J call TRBJ2-5, with D unclear. The germline V gene has CDR1 SEHNR and CDR2 FQNEAQ (reference sequence). V dropped 3 bases and J dropped 2 bases, with 7 bases sitting between them. The CDR3 contains 13 residues.

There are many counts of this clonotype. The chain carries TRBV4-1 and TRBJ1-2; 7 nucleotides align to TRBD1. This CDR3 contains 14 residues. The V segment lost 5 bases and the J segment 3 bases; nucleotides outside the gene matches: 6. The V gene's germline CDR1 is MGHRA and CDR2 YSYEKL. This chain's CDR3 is CASSIRQGHYGYTF. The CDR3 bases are TGCGCCAGCAGCATCCGACAGGGACACTATGGCTACACCTTC.

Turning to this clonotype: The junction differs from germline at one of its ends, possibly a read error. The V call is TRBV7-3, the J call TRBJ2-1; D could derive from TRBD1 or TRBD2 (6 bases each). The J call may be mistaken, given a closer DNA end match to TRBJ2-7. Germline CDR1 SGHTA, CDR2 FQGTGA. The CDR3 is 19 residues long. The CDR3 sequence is CASSVTGATSGASYNEQYF. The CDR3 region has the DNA TGTGCCAGCAGCGTAACGGGGGCCACTTCGGGGGCATCCTACAATGAGCAGTACTTC.

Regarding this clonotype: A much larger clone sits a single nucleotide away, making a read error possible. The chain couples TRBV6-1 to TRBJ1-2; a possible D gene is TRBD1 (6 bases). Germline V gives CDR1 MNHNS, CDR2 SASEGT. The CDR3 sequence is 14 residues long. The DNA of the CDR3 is TGTGCCAGCAGCCGGGAGGGGGGTCCCTATGACTACACCTTC. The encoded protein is CASSREGGPYDYTF.

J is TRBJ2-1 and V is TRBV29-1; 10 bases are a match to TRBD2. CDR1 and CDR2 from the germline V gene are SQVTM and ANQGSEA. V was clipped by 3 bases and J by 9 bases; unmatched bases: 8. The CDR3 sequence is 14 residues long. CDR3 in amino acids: CSVDEAGGRGEQFF. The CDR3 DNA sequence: TGCAGCGTTGACGAAGCGGGGGGGCGAGGTGAGCAGTTCTTC.

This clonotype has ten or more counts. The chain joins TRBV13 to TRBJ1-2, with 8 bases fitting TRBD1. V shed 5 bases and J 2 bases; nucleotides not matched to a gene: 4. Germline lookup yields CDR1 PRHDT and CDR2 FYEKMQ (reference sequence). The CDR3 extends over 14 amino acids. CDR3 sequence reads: CASSGQGANYGYTF. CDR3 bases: TGTGCCAGCAGCGGGCAGGGGGCCAACTATGGCTACACCTTC.

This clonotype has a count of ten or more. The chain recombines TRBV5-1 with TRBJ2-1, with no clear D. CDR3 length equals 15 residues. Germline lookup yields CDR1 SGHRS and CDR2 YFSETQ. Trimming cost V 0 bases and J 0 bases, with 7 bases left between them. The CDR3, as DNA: TGCGCCAGCAGCTTGGACCTAAGCTCCTACAATGAGCAGTTCTTC. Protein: CASSLDLSSYNEQFF. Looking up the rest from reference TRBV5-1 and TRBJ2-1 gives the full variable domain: KAGVTQTPRYLIKTRGQQVTLSCSPISGHRSVSWYQQTPGQGLQFLFEYFSETQRNKGNFPGRFSGRQFSNSRSEMNVSTLELGDSALYLCASSLDLSSYNEQFFGPGTRLTVL.

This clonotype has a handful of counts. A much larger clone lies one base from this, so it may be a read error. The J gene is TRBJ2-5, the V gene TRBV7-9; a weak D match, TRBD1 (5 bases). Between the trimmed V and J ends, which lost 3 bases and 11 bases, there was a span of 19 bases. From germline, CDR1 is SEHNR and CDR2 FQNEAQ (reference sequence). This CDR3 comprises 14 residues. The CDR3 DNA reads TGTGCCAGCAGCTTTGGACATCTGGGGAATGAGCAGTACTTC. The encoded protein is CASSFGHLGNEQYF.

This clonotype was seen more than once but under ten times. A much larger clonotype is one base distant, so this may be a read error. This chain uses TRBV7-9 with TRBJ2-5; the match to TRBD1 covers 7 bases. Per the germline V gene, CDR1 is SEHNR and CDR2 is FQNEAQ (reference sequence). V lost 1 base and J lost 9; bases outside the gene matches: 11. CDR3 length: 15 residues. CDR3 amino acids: CASSLGGTAQQAQYF. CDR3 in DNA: TGTGCCAGCAGCTTAGGGGGGACAGCCCAGCAGGCCCAGTACTTC.

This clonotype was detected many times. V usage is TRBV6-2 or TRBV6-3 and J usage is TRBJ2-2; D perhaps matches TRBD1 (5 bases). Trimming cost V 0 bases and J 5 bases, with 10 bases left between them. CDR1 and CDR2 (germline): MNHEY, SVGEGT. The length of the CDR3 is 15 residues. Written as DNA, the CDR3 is TGTGCCAGCAGTTACTCGAAAGGGGATACCGGGGAGCTGTTTTTT. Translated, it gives CASSYSKGDTGELFF.

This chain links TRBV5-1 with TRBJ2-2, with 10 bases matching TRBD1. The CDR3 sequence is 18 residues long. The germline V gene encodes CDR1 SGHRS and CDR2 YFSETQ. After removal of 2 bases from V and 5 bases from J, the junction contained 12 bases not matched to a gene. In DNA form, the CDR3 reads TGCGCCAGCAGCTTACGACCGACAGGGGGCACTAATACCGGGGAGCTGTTTTTT. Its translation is CASSLRPTGGTNTGELFF.

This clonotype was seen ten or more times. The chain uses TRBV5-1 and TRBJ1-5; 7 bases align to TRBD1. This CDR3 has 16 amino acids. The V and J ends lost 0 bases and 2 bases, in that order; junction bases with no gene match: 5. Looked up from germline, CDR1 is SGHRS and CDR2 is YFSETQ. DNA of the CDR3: TGCGCCAGCAGCTTGGAAGGGGGCGGGGGCAATCAGCCCCAGCATTTT. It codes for CASSLEGGGGNQPQHF.

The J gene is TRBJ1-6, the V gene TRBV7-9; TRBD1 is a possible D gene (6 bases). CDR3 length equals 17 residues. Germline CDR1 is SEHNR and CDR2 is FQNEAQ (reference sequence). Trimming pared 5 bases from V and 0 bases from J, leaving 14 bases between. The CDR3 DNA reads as TGTGCCAGCAGCCACCGGGGGCCAGACTCCTATAATTCACCCCTCCACTTT. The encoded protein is CASSHRGPDSYNSPLHF.